This T cell receptor (beta chain) emerged from a study of read filtering for tumor transcriptome and immune sequencing. Study as a whole: Mean patient age was roughly 70 years, range roughly 40 to 85; around 17 male, some 14 female. Revised staging placed eight or nine patients in R-ISS I, some 17 in II, six or seven in III.

At the time of active disease, bone marrow was collected from every patient. The germline V gene has CDR1 SGHAT and CDR2 FQNNGV. The V gene end was trimmed by 5 bases and the J gene end by 7 bases; junction bases not matched to a gene: 4. CDR3 length: 14 residues. Ten or more counts support this clonotype. Molecular barcoded adaptors covering alpha/delta and beta/gamma chains were used on around 400 ng RNA. Via MiXCR, TCRdb re-called the reads, giving one row per CDR3 protein. The sample has about 60,000 distinct CDR3 sequences; about 15% are singletons. The receptor's source is a donor at least 40 years old with multiple myeloma. The sequenced sample consisted of a population of CD138-negative cells sorted from bone marrow. The chain uses TRBV11-2 and TRBJ2-1, with 11 bases matching TRBD2. CDR3 amino acids: CASSGSGRVNEQFF. As DNA, the CDR3 is TGTGCCAGCAGCGGTAGCGGGAGGGTGAATGAGCAGTTCTTC.